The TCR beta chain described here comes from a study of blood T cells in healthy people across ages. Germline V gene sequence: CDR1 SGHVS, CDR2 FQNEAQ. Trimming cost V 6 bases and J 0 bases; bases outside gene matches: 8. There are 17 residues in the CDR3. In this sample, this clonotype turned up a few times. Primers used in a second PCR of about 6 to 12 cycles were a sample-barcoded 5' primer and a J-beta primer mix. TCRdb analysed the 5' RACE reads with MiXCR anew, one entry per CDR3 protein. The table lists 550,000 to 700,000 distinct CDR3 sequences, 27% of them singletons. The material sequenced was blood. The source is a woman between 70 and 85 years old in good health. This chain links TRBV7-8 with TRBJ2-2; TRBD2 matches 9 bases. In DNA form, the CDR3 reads TGTGCCAGCAGGGCCGGGACTAGCTTTACGAACACCGGGGAGCTGTTTTTT. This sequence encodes CASRAGTSFTNTGELFF.